A single sample gave rise to the 5 T cell receptor beta chains below, sequenced in a study of blood T cells in healthy people across ages. Sample-barcoded 5' priming and a J-beta primer mix drove a second PCR of 7 to 11 cycles. One entry per CDR3 protein results from TCRdb running MiXCR on the 5' RACE reads. Here the sample spans hundreds of thousands of distinct CDR3 sequences, around 38% being singletons. The sample was blood. Receptors originate from a man at least 80 years old in good health.

The gene calls are TRBV7-9 and TRBJ2-7; the D call may be TRBD1 or TRBD2 (5 bases each). The CDR3 runs to 14 residues. Germline CDR1 and CDR2: SEHNR and FQNEAQ (reference sequence). Deletions cut 1 base from V and 10 bases from J, with 17 bases between. CDR3 protein: CASSLGGARSEQYF. The CDR3 DNA follows: TGTGCCAGCAGCTTAGGAGGGGCGAGGAGTGAACAGTACTTC. The entire variable domain, with the rest obtained from reference TRBV7-9 and TRBJ2-7, is as follows: DTGVSQNPRHKITKRGQNVTFRCDPISEHNRLYWYRQTLGQGPEFLTYFQNEAQLEKSRLLSDRFSAERPKGSFSTLEIQRTEQGDSAMYLCASSLGGARSEQYFGPGTRLTVT.

This clonotype showed up just a few times. This chain's CDR3 is CASTDTGLEQYF. For the CDR3, the DNA is TGTGCCAGCACCGATACAGGGCTTGAGCAGTACTTC. The chain joins TRBV28 to TRBJ2-5; D perhaps matches TRBD1 (6 bases). The CDR3 contains 12 residues. Germline CDR1 is MDHEN and CDR2 is SYDVKM. Trimming took 7 bases from V and 11 from J, leaving 17 bases between them.

V is TRBV28 and J is TRBJ2-3; a possible D gene is TRBD2 (6 bases). This CDR3 has 13 residues. V was clipped by 7 bases and J by 2 bases, with 10 bases between them. Germline V CDR1 and CDR2: MDHEN, SYDVKM. CDR3 nucleotides: TGTGCCAGCAACCGGGGGACCACAGATACGCAGTATTTT. Protein sequence: CASNRGTTDTQYF.

This rearrangement joins TRBV5-6 to TRBJ2-1; tentative D call: TRBD1 (6 bases). CDR1 SGHDT and CDR2 YYEEEE come from the germline V gene. The CDR3 covers 15 residues. Trimming stripped 0 bases from V and 5 bases from J, with 12 bases between. CDR3 nucleotides: TGTGCCAGCAGCTTGGGACAGGTGAGAAACAATGAGCAGTTCTTC. This translates into CASSLGQVRNNEQFF.

The table lists this clonotype with many counts. A read error is possible here, since a much larger clone lies one base away. The chain carries TRBV10-1 and TRBJ1-2, with D perhaps TRBD1 (6 bases). V lost 6 bases, J lost 6 bases, and 17 bases lay in between. CDR3 length equals 14 residues. The germline V gene has CDR1 WNHNN and CDR2 SYGVQD (reference sequence). CDR3 loop: CASRVGRGLHGYTF. The CDR3 nucleotides are TGCGCCAGCAGGGTAGGCAGGGGTTTACATGGCTACACCTTC.